This T cell receptor beta chain was sequenced during a study of CXCR3-negative and CXCR3-positive naive CD8 T cells (dated by TCRdb to about 2019). Background for the entire study: In total, some 150 million TRB reads were obtained, corresponding to roughly 1.5 +/- 0.3 million reads per library. The diversity and physicochemical repertoire analyses included approximately ten donors pooled from two independent experiments. The TRBV-TRBJ cluster analysis covered naive subsets from roughly 5 donors and memory cells from 3 donors. The investigation overall reported the following: TRB CDR3s from CXCR3-positive naive cells showed higher hydrophobicity (lower Kidera factor 4), lower energy, and higher strength and volume indices than CXCR3-negative naive cells. Similar TRBV-TRBJ usage was shown by naive CXCR3-negative and CXCR3-positive cells from the same donor, whereas distinct patterns were shown by memory cells. Surface CD5, linked to self-reactivity in mice, was comparable between naive subsets; TCR interaction strength was therefore also inferred from TRB CDR3 physicochemical properties. Freshly isolated PBMCs were used for most assays because CXCR3 expression partially decreased after cryopreservation. Both naive subsets had comparably high repertoire diversity, while memory CD8+ T cells had much lower repertoire diversity.

Its CDR3 holds 14 amino acids, cysteine through phenylalanine. No DNA sequence is on record. The germline V gene supplies CDR1 MNHEY and CDR2 SVGEGT. Each CD8+ T cell subset was flow-sorted in triplicate, and a few hundred thousand cells per subset were placed directly into RLT lysis buffer. Naive CD8+ T cells were defined stringently as CD45RO-CCR7+CD27+CD95- to exclude memory contaminants. Using standard density gradient centrifugation, peripheral blood mononuclear cells were isolated from buffy coats. A FACSAria III was used to flow-sort naive CXCR3-negative and CXCR3-positive CD8+ T cells. An RNeasy Mini Kit was used to extract total RNA from the sorted cells. The reads were generated on a NextSeq 550. The Human TCR Profiling Kit (MiLaboratory) was used to make UMI-labeled 5' RACE TRB cDNA libraries. The full amount of extracted RNA was used for cDNA synthesis, and the full amount of resulting cDNA was used for PCR amplification. Libraries were prepared in parallel with an identical number of PCR cycles. Per the authors' processing: MIGEC and MiXCR extracted about 50,000 +/- 10,000 unique UMI-labeled TRB cDNA molecules per library, requiring at least two reads per UMI. On average, around 40,000 +/- 10,000 functional in-frame TRB CDR3 nucleotide clonotypes lacking stop codons were found per library. Diversity metrics, including normalized Shannon-Wiener and Chao1, were computed in VDJtools after downsampling to 5000 UMI-labeled TRB molecules per sample. For the central five CDR3 residues, VDJtools calculated physicochemical properties weighted by clonotype size, namely interaction energy, strength, volume and Kidera factor 4. Through TCRdb reprocessing, the reads give one entry per CDR3 protein sequence; DNA is omitted. None of the V and J calls come from the authors' own analysis; TCRdb made them. The table held for this sample gives tens of thousands of distinct CDR3 sequences. Around 0.51% of the sample is in the top ten clones.

As concerns this clonotype: Its antigen is unknown.

The sequencing input was naive CXCR3+ CD8+ T cells from blood. Per the publication, the cell subset or site label means: CD45RO-CCR7+CD27+CD95- naive CD8+ T cells expressing CXCR3 (TNR3+). The chain is encoded by TRBV6-2 or TRBV6-3 joined to TRBJ1-1. This sequence originates from a human donor in good health. Some clones in this sample may be carry-over from other donors' samples. CDR3 sequence: CASSSWVGNTEAFF.